These T cell receptor beta chains were read from a single sample in a study of post-analysis software for immune sequencing data. TCRdb reanalysed the PCR reads using MiXCR and keeps one entry per CDR3 protein. The repertoire has 450,000 or so distinct CDR3 sequences, less than 45% of them found once; the top ten carry about 12%. Sequencing was done on a sample of blood. All receptors come from a girl aged 5 to 17 with multiple sclerosis. Each CDR3 is given with its conserved first and last residue.

j_call: TRBJ2-4; v_call: TRBV12-3/TRBV12-4; cdr3_aa: CASSFDRDGIQYF
j_call: TRBJ2-7; v_call: TRBV11-2; cdr3_aa: CASSLGLDRLGSYEQYF
j_call: TRBJ2-3; v_call: TRBV28; cdr3_aa: CASKPRNARTDTQYF
j_call: TRBJ1-2; v_call: TRBV6-2/TRBV6-3; cdr3_aa: CASSYSKHGYTF
j_call: TRBJ2-3; v_call: TRBV28; cdr3_aa: CASRPGLRSTDTQYF
j_call: TRBJ2-3; v_call: TRBV7-9; cdr3_aa: CASSLQVGGSTDTQYF
j_call: TRBJ2-3; v_call: TRBV7-9; cdr3_aa: CAGRSPSTDTQYF
j_call: TRBJ2-3; v_call: TRBV12-3/TRBV12-4; cdr3_aa: CASTKGTSGRSDTQYF
j_call: TRBJ1-2; v_call: TRBV6-6; cdr3_aa: CASSYRGEGYGYTF
j_call: TRBJ2-1; v_call: TRBV20-1; cdr3_aa: CSARPTEYNEQFF
j_call: TRBJ2-5; v_call: TRBV28; cdr3_aa: CASYSPGQQETQYF
j_call: TRBJ2-7; v_call: TRBV7-9; cdr3_aa: CASSIGQDTSYEQYF
j_call: TRBJ1-4; v_call: TRBV6-6; cdr3_aa: CASSPFQDETEKLFF
j_call: TRBJ2-1; v_call: TRBV5-8; cdr3_aa: CASSFAWGASYNEQFF
j_call: TRBJ2-7; v_call: TRBV20-1; cdr3_aa: CSAGPLAGMYEQYF
j_call: TRBJ2-5; v_call: TRBV11-2; cdr3_aa: CASSAETGYEETQYF
j_call: TRBJ2-7; v_call: TRBV6-2/TRBV6-3; cdr3_aa: CASSYGQDEQYF
j_call: TRBJ1-2; v_call: TRBV20-1; cdr3_aa: CSARVKEGARGYTF
j_call: TRBJ2-1; v_call: TRBV29-1; cdr3_aa: CSVIRDRVNEQFF
j_call: TRBJ2-5; v_call: TRBV2; cdr3_aa: CASSVEETQYF
j_call: TRBJ2-3; v_call: TRBV6-2/TRBV6-3; cdr3_aa: CASSYYAARGTDTQYF
j_call: TRBJ2-1; v_call: TRBV5-1; cdr3_aa: CASSSASGSYNEQFF
j_call: TRBJ2-7; v_call: TRBV28; cdr3_aa: CASSTRLGQYSYEQYF
j_call: TRBJ2-5; v_call: TRBV7-2; cdr3_aa: CASSLLREHETQYF
j_call: TRBJ2-2; v_call: TRBV5-6; cdr3_aa: CASSRRSTADTGELFF
j_call: TRBJ2-3; v_call: TRBV5-1; cdr3_aa: CTSSFGQGPDTQYF
j_call: TRBJ2-7; v_call: TRBV25-1; cdr3_aa: CASSVTGTPPRLYEQYF
j_call: TRBJ2-7; v_call: TRBV5-4; cdr3_aa: CASSTGLAGVEQYF
j_call: TRBJ2-3; v_call: TRBV28; cdr3_aa: CASSFGSDSTDTQYF
j_call: TRBJ2-7; v_call: TRBV5-1; cdr3_aa: CASSFLGQSSYEQYF
j_call: TRBJ2-5; v_call: TRBV24-1; cdr3_aa: CATSALGGYQETQYF
j_call: TRBJ2-5; v_call: TRBV5-1; cdr3_aa: CASRFAPGRRETQYF
j_call: TRBJ1-4; v_call: TRBV7-9; cdr3_aa: CASSFITGQEKLFF
j_call: TRBJ1-1; v_call: TRBV29-1; cdr3_aa: CSINRGEKTEAFF
j_call: TRBJ2-3; v_call: TRBV20-1; cdr3_aa: CSADQAGSGWADTQYF
j_call: -; v_call: TRBV6-6; cdr3_aa: CASSYPGQGTGETQYF
j_call: TRBJ2-1; v_call: TRBV11-3; cdr3_aa: CASSLGSEGNEQFF
j_call: TRBJ2-1; v_call: TRBV5-1; cdr3_aa: CASSLEAGVYSYNEQFF
j_call: TRBJ2-3; v_call: TRBV30; cdr3_aa: CAWSSTRSGPTDTQYF
j_call: TRBJ2-5; v_call: TRBV6-2/TRBV6-3; cdr3_aa: CASSYSEFQETQYF
j_call: TRBJ2-7; v_call: TRBV9; cdr3_aa: CASSQGVMGLALSEQYF
j_call: TRBJ1-2; v_call: TRBV12-3/TRBV12-4; cdr3_aa: CASRRLGRADYGYTF
j_call: TRBJ1-2; v_call: TRBV12-3/TRBV12-4; cdr3_aa: CASSAAANYGYTF
j_call: TRBJ1-5; v_call: TRBV7-2; cdr3_aa: CASSSLGGRDQPQHF
j_call: TRBJ2-7; v_call: TRBV24-1; cdr3_aa: CATSDPRDNPYEQYF
j_call: -; v_call: TRBV5-1; cdr3_aa: CASSGGTSGRNEQYF
j_call: TRBJ2-3; v_call: TRBV5-1; cdr3_aa: CVSSFSTSATDTQYF
j_call: TRBJ2-7; v_call: TRBV15; cdr3_aa: CATSRDRAESSYEQYF
j_call: TRBJ1-2; v_call: TRBV6-5; cdr3_aa: CASSYSSGESGYTF
j_call: TRBJ2-7; v_call: TRBV29-1; cdr3_aa: CSVEMREPSYEQYF
j_call: TRBJ2-7; v_call: TRBV28; cdr3_aa: CASSPSRREQYF
j_call: TRBJ2-3; v_call: TRBV5-1; cdr3_aa: CASSGIAGEPITDTQYF
j_call: TRBJ2-1; v_call: TRBV12-3/TRBV12-4; cdr3_aa: CASSFGFVGRAGKEQFF
j_call: TRBJ2-1; v_call: TRBV10-3; cdr3_aa: CAIRVAVSLNEQFF